Each of the 8 T cell receptor beta chains below was sequenced from the same sample in a study of blood T cells in healthy people across ages. The authors ran a second PCR of roughly 6 to 12 cycles using a sample-barcoded 5' primer and a J-beta primer mix. Via MiXCR, TCRdb re-called the 5' RACE reads, giving one row per CDR3 protein. Of 650,000 to 800,000 distinct CDR3 sequences listed, roughly half are singletons. Specimen: blood. These receptor sequences come from an elderly woman in good health.

The J gene is TRBJ2-1, the V gene TRBV5-5, with a tentative D call TRBD2 (7 bases). This CDR3 spans 16 amino acids. V lost 0 bases to trimming and J lost 5 bases, with 15 bases between them. Germline loops: CDR1 SGHKS, CDR2 YYEKEE (reference sequence). The CDR3 DNA follows: TGTGCCAGCAGCTTGGCTGAAGGGGGGGGGCACAATGAGCAGTTCTTC. As protein: CASSLAEGGGHNEQFF.

This sequence joins TRBV27 and TRBJ1-6; D is possibly TRBD1 (5 bases). The germline V and J ends were trimmed by 3 bases and 6 bases, with 9 bases remaining between them. Per germline, CDR1 MNHEY and CDR2 SMNVEV (reference sequence). The CDR3 consists of 14 residues. The CDR3, as DNA: TGTGCCAGCAGTTTCCCAGGGCTTAATTCACCCCTCCACTTT. Its protein product is CASSFPGLNSPLHF.

In regard to this clonotype: A much larger clone sits a single nucleotide away, making a read error possible. J is TRBJ2-5 and V is TRBV20-1; maybe TRBD2 (6 bases). Gene TRBJ2-1 matches the end of the DNA better, so the J call may be wrong. The CDR3 totals 14 residues. Germline CDR1 is DFQATT and CDR2 is SNEGSKA (reference sequence). The chain's CDR3 is CSSEAGGNQETQFF. The CDR3 coding sequence is TGCTCAAGTGAGGCTGGGGGGAACCAAGAGACCCAGTTCTTC.

The V call is TRBV6-6, the J call TRBJ2-1; tentative D call: TRBD2 (7 bases). The length of the CDR3 is 16 residues. V was shortened by 7 bases and J by 5 bases, with 21 bases between the two germline ends. CDR1 and CDR2 (germline): MNHNY, SVGAGI (reference sequence). The CDR3 sequence is CASKVGGPPSNNEQFF. The DNA for the CDR3 is TGTGCCAGCAAGGTGGGGGGGCCTCCTTCTAACAATGAGCAGTTCTTC.

This clonotype was seen at least ten times. The chain links TRBV20-1 to TRBJ2-5; 7 positions agree with TRBD1. The germline gives CDR1 DFQATT, CDR2 SNEGSKA (reference sequence). The J segment lost 7 bases and the V segment lost 8 bases, leaving 10 bases of the junction unmatched. The CDR3 is 12 residues long. For the CDR3, the DNA is TGCAGTCCCGAGGACAGGTCAGGGACCCAGTACTTC. It is translated as CSPEDRSGTQYF.

There are a few counts of this clonotype. This chain connects TRBV29-1 to TRBJ1-2, with unresolved D. The CDR3 extends over 13 amino acids. Between the trimmed V and J ends, which lost 0 bases and 8 bases, there was a span of 13 bases. The V gene's germline CDR1 is SQVTM and CDR2 ANQGSEA. As DNA, the CDR3 is TGCAGCGTTGAAGATGTAAATCGGCTGGGCTACACCTTC. This gives the protein CSVEDVNRLGYTF.

This clonotype was counted a few times. The chain combines TRBV10-3 with TRBJ2-1, with 8 bases that match TRBD2. The J call may be wrong; the DNA end is better matched by TRBJ2-7. This CDR3 spans 14 amino acids. CDR1 is ENHRY and CDR2 is SYGVKD in the germline V gene. For the CDR3, the DNA is TGTGCCATCAGCGCAAGCGGGGGTTACAATGAGCAGTACTTC. Translation: CAISASGGYNEQYF.

The chain carries TRBV12-3 or TRBV12-4 and TRBJ2-3, with D perhaps assigned TRBD1 or TRBD2 (5 bases each). Deletions cut 4 bases from V and 3 bases from J, with 14 bases between. The CDR3 is 15 amino acids. The CDR3 region is CASSSGGLGTDTQYF. CDR3 bases: TGTGCCAGCAGTTCTGGGGGATTAGGTACAGATACGCAGTATTTT.